This record covers a single T cell receptor (beta chain). In the original processing: Reference gene primer amplification gave nucleated cell count estimates. TCRdb's table, derived via immunoSEQ multiplex PCR, lists solely in-frame clones and lacks some. V and J calls and clone size come straight from that table; D and trimming were deduced from the DNA. This table holds about 220,000 clones, roughly 82% found once. The sample belongs to a study of blood T cell repertoires in COVID-19. This TCR was recovered from a man aged 35 to 55 who had recovered from COVID-19. The source material was peripheral blood.

CDR3 region: CASSKQGPSYEQYF. The CDR3 nucleotides read TGTGCCAGCAGCAAACAGGGGCCCTCCTACGAGCAGTACTTC. This sequence joins TRBV5-4 and TRBJ2-7, with 7 nucleotides matching TRBD1. The V gene end was trimmed by 4 bases and the J gene end by 0 bases; junction bases not matched to a gene: 4. This CDR3 comprises 14 residues. Germline CDR1 and CDR2: SGHNT and YYREEE (reference sequence).